This T cell receptor (beta chain) was recorded in a study of shared clonotypes between healthy human individuals. Germline V gives CDR1 SGHRS, CDR2 YFSETQ. The V segment lost 0 bases and the J segment 4 bases; nucleotides outside the gene matches: 7. This CDR3 has 16 residues. Data came from immunoSEQ multiplex PCR; TCRdb stores just in-frame clones and leaves some out. The sample carries some 2 million clones, around 95% recorded once. The origin of this receptor is a man aged 18 to 30 in good health. The sample consisted of naive CD4+ T cells sorted from blood. Subset defined: CD45RA+ positively selected. J is TRBJ2-7 and V is TRBV5-1; 10 bases are shared with TRBD2. As DNA, the CDR3 is TGCGCCAGCAGCTTGGGCCACGGGACTAGCGAGTACGAGCAGTACTTC. It encodes CASSLGHGTSEYEQYF. The variable domain in full, completed from reference TRBV5-1 and TRBJ2-7, reads KAGVTQTPRYLIKTRGQQVTLSCSPISGHRSVSWYQQTPGQGLQFLFEYFSETQRNKGNFPGRFSGRQFSNSRSEMNVSTLELGDSALYLCASSLGHGTSEYEQYFGPGTRLTVT.